This T cell receptor beta chain originates from a study of shared clonotypes between healthy human individuals. CD8 cells regarded as naive lacked CD45RO, were positively chosen for CCR7, and omitted terminally differentiated effector memory CD45RA+ cells. About this clone itself: As yet, its antigen is unknown.

The test was conducted at deep level. Clones were read by immunoSEQ multiplex PCR, and TCRdb kept only the in-frame ones, dropping some. The sample carries approximately 1.9 million clones, 80% to 95% recorded once. This CDR3 is built from 20 residues. Study-level findings and limits: Researchers found naive subsets generally carried larger estimated richness than memory subsets. The genetic and exposure-history diversity represented was limited by few donors. Large depth notwithstanding, sorted-subset sequencing proved incomplete by rarefaction.

J is TRBJ1-4 and V is TRBV21-1; the DNA was not used to check the table's D call, TRBD1. TRBV21-1 is described as a pseudogene. The sample consisted of naive CD8+ T cells from PBMCs. This receptor was taken from a man between 18 and 29 years old in good health. Some clones in this sample may be carry-over from other donors' samples. The CDR3 coding sequence is TGTGCCAGCAGCCCTACCGAGGCCCACAGGTATTCTGGGCGCAGTGAAAAACTGTTTTTT. Translating it yields CASSPTEAHRYSGRSEKLFF.